This TCR beta chain was sequenced during a study of T cells in Graves' hyperthyroidism and ophthalmopathy. Using RNA transcripts as the source, TCR beta CDR3 regions were amplified. Primed by the HTBI set, a first-round RT-PCR was run on the TCR CDR3. TCRdb fed the multiplex PCR reads into MiXCR, producing one record per CDR3 protein. The sample yields approximately 200,000 distinct CDR3 sequences, 18% seen once. The table lists this clonotype with many counts. No antigen is known for it. The V and J ends lost 10 bases and 0 bases respectively, with 12 bases between them. The CDR3 loop spans 14 amino acids. Germline assignment: CDR1 KGHDR and CDR2 SFDVKD. Study observations and caveats: Among clonotypes expanded in thyroid above 0.001, most were also found in blood.

The rearrangement joins TRBV24-1 to TRBJ1-5; D is undetermined. Sequenced sample: blood. The TCR sequence derives from a man in his forties or fifties with Graves' hyperthyroidism. The CDR3 DNA is TGTGCCACGTCCCTGGGAGATAGCAATCAGCCCCAGCATTTT. Amino acids: CATSLGDSNQPQHF.